A single sample is the source of the 27 T cell receptor beta chains below, sequenced in a study of neurological immune-mediated disorders. Each CDR3 protein gets one entry after TCRdb re-called the 5' RACE reads with MiXCR. The table lists roughly 22,000 distinct CDR3 sequences, roughly 6.2% of them singletons. The sample taken for sequencing was CD8+ T cells from blood. These receptors were collected from a young man in good health.

A few counts support this clonotype. The chain uses TRBV3-1 and TRBJ1-1, with 7 bases fitting TRBD1. The CDR3 has 13 residues. Germline CDR1 is LGHDT and CDR2 is YNNKEL (reference sequence). Unmatched junction bases numbered 2, after V lost 2 bases and J lost 5 bases. DNA of the CDR3: TGTGCCAGCAGCCAACTGACAGGGACTGAAGCTTTCTTT. Its translation is CASSQLTGTEAFF.

This clonotype occurred many times. The chain joins TRBV24-1 to TRBJ2-3; D may be TRBD1 (6 bases). CDR3 length equals 18 residues. Germline CDR1 and CDR2: KGHDR and SFDVKD. V lost 6 bases, J lost 0 bases, and 21 bases lay in between. CDR3 sequence: CATSFTSNTGSSTDTQYF. Here the CDR3 DNA reads TGTGCCACCAGTTTTACTTCCAACACAGGGTCTAGCACAGATACGCAGTATTTT.

This clonotype was seen many times. V and J are TRBV27 and TRBJ1-5; D is uncertain. This CDR3 has 21 residues. Germline loops: CDR1 MNHEY, CDR2 SMNVEV (reference sequence). V lost 6 bases and J 7 bases, leaving 37 bases between the germline ends. CDR3 protein: CASSQEEDATVLDPRWQPQHF. In nucleotides, the CDR3 is TGTGCCAGCAGCCAAGAGGAGGATGCGACTGTCTTGGACCCCAGGTGGCAGCCCCAGCATTTT.

This clonotype showed up many times. V gene TRBV20-1 combines with J gene TRBJ2-7; 9 bases are shared with TRBD1. The CDR3 contains 15 residues. Looked up from germline, CDR1 is DFQATT and CDR2 is SNEGSKA (reference sequence). J lost 5 bases, V lost 3 bases, and 11 bases had no gene match. The CDR3 reads CSASPDRGFRDEQYF. CDR3 nucleotide sequence: TGCAGTGCTAGCCCCGACAGGGGGTTCCGGGACGAGCAGTACTTC.

Many counts were recorded for this clonotype. This chain connects TRBV5-8 to TRBJ1-3; no definite D call. CDR1 is SGHTS, CDR2 YDEGEE, per germline. The length of the CDR3 is 15 residues. V was clipped by 0 bases and J by 0 bases, with 7 bases between them. The chain's CDR3 is CASSLDWSSGNTIYF. In nucleotides, the CDR3 is TGTGCCAGCAGCTTGGACTGGAGCTCTGGAAACACCATATATTTT.

In this sample, this clonotype turned up many times. The chain combines TRBV6-6 with TRBJ2-7; 9 bases are shared with TRBD2. This CDR3 spans 16 amino acids. V was clipped by 1 base and J by 1 base; unmatched bases: 5. CDR1 MNHNY and CDR2 SVGAGI come from the germline V gene (reference sequence). The DNA for the CDR3 is TGTGCCAGCAGTTACTTCGGCGGGGGGGCTTCCTACGAGCAGTACTTC. Translated: CASSYFGGGASYEQYF.

In its sample, this clonotype was seen many times. The CDR3 here is CSALREGRTEAFF. The CDR3 DNA sequence: TGCAGTGCCCTGAGGGAGGGACGCACTGAAGCTTTCTTT. The V gene is TRBV20-1, the J gene TRBJ1-1; the D gene is possibly TRBD1 (5 bases). The length of the CDR3 is 13 residues. The ends were cut back, 6 bases at V and 4 bases at J, with 15 bases in the middle. The germline CDR1 and CDR2 sequences are DFQATT and SNEGSKA (reference sequence).

This clonotype was seen many times. The CDR3 coding sequence is TGTGCCCTCTTGGTCACAGCTAACTATGGCTACACCTTC. Protein: CALLVTANYGYTF. The V gene is TRBV7-9, the J gene TRBJ1-2; D gene uncertain. Deletions cut 11 bases from V and 0 bases from J, with 13 bases between. The CDR3 spans 13 residues. CDR1 is SEHNR, CDR2 FQNEAQ, per germline (reference sequence).

This clonotype was recorded at least ten times. Because the CDR3's place on the DNA is in doubt, the DNA is left out and the CDR3 is given as listed by TCRdb. The chain couples TRBV20-1 to TRBJ1-1. Germline V gene lookup returns CDR1 DFQATT and CDR2 SNEGSKA (reference sequence). 13 amino acids form the CDR3, both terminal residues included. The CDR3 loop reads CSATLSLDTEAFF.

This clonotype came up many times. The CDR3 nucleotides are TGTGCCAGCAGCCCAGGGACCGATCCTGGGGTATACGAGCAGTACTTC. Translated, it gives CASSPGTDPGVYEQYF. The gene calls are TRBV7-6 and TRBJ2-7, with D possibly called TRBD1 or TRBD2 (5 bases each). V gave up 5 bases and J gave up 4 bases, with 21 bases separating them. The CDR3 extends over 16 amino acids. The germline CDR1 and CDR2 sequences are SGHVS and FNYEAQ.

This clonotype has at least ten counts. The chain employs TRBV7-8 and TRBJ2-7; 10 bases line up with TRBD1. The junction had 12 bases not matched to a gene; V was cut back by 4 bases and J by 3 bases. The CDR3 covers 17 residues. Germline V CDR1 and CDR2: SGHVS, FQNEAQ. Here the CDR3 reads CASSSETGGMSHYEQYF. DNA for the CDR3: TGTGCCAGCAGCTCCGAGACAGGGGGCATGTCCCACTACGAGCAGTACTTC.

This clonotype was observed at least ten times. V is TRBV5-1 and J is TRBJ2-7; weak D call: TRBD2 (5 bases). The CDR3 has 15 amino acids. Germline values: CDR1 SGHRS, CDR2 YFSETQ. Trimming removed 0 bases at V and 9 bases at J, with 19 bases between. The CDR3, as DNA: TGCGCCAGCAGCTTGGACAGTCCCCGAGGGAGTGGGCAGTACTTC. It encodes CASSLDSPRGSGQYF.

This clonotype appeared many times. The rearrangement uses TRBV9 and TRBJ2-2, with D possibly TRBD2 on 5 matching bases. Looked up from germline, CDR1 is SGDLS and CDR2 is YYNGEE. CDR3 length equals 17 residues. Trimming cost V 0 bases and J 2 bases, with 14 bases left between them. Here the CDR3 DNA reads TGTGCCAGCAGCGTAGGAGCCGAGCGGATAAACACCGGGGAGCTGTTTTTT. Protein product: CASSVGAERINTGELFF. The variable domain in full, with the rest retrieved from reference TRBV9 and TRBJ2-2, is DSGVTQTPKHLITATGQRVTLRCSPRSGDLSVYWYQQSLDQGLQFLIQYYNGEERAKGNILERFSAQQFPDLHSELNLSSLELGDSALYFCASSVGAERINTGELFFGEGSRLTVL.

This chain links TRBV19 with TRBJ1-2, with D unresolved. V was trimmed by 3 bases and J by 8 bases, leaving 7 bases between them. This CDR3 is 11 amino acids long. Germline V CDR1 and CDR2: LNHDA, SQIVND (reference sequence). The CDR3 spells CASSMFVGYTF. The CDR3 coding sequence is TGTGCCAGTAGTATGTTTGTCGGCTACACCTTC.

This clonotype was observed a handful of times. This chain links TRBV10-2 with TRBJ1-5; a possible D gene is TRBD1 (5 bases). The CDR3 is 12 amino acids. Trimming pared 8 bases from V and 6 bases from J, leaving 11 bases between. Per the germline V gene, CDR1 is WSHSY and CDR2 is SAAADI. DNA for the CDR3: TGCGCCAGCGGCCAGGGTCCTCAGCCCCAGCATTTT. This codes for CASGQGPQPQHF.

The table lists this clonotype with many counts. The chain uses TRBV20-1 and TRBJ2-1; no firm D call. CDR1 is DFQATT and CDR2 is SNEGSKA in the germline V gene (reference sequence). The ends were cut back, 1 base at V and 9 bases at J, with 10 bases in the middle. CDR3 length: 12 residues. The CDR3 DNA reads as TGCAGTGCTAGAGGTATGGCCGGTGAGCAGTTCTTC. This gives the protein CSARGMAGEQFF.

The chain uses TRBV24-1 and TRBJ1-5, with 8 bases matching TRBD1. Germline assignment: CDR1 KGHDR and CDR2 SFDVKD. The V segment lost 0 bases and the J segment 2 bases; nucleotides outside the gene matches: 5. This CDR3 spans 17 amino acids. DNA for the CDR3: TGTGCCACCAGTGATTTGGCAGGGGGCTTTTGCAATCAGCCCCAGCATTTT. Its protein is CATSDLAGGFCNQPQHF.

The table lists this clonotype with many counts. The chain combines TRBV7-2 with TRBJ2-5; D could derive from TRBD1 or TRBD2 (5 bases each). V was pared by 1 base and J by 4 bases, with 19 bases between. The CDR3 contains 17 residues. Germline lookup yields CDR1 SGHTA and CDR2 FQGNSA. CDR3: CASSLGYGGSRGETQYF. CDR3 DNA sequence: TGTGCCAGCAGCTTAGGGTATGGGGGTAGTCGAGGAGAGACCCAGTACTTC.

This clonotype was seen at least ten times. DNA of the CDR3: TGCAGTGCTACCGGACTAGCACGGGAGCAGTACTTC. Translated: CSATGLAREQYF. The genes are TRBV20-1 and TRBJ2-7; 8 nucleotides line up with TRBD2. The CDR3 has 12 amino acids. The V segment lost 4 bases and the J segment 7 bases; nucleotides outside the gene matches: 6. The germline V gene has CDR1 DFQATT and CDR2 SNEGSKA (reference sequence).

The sample holds many counts of this clonotype. The chain has TRBV6-6 and TRBJ1-6; tentative D call: TRBD1 (5 bases). CDR1 and CDR2 from the germline V gene are MNHNY and SVGAGI (reference sequence). The CDR3 totals 13 residues. The V gene lost 4 bases and the J gene lost 18 bases, with 19 bases spanning the gap. DNA of the CDR3: TGTGCCAGCAGTTCCCCACAGGCAGCTGTTGACCACTTT. The encoded protein is CASSSPQAAVDHF.

This clonotype was detected many times. This sequence joins TRBV5-1 and TRBJ2-5, with a tentative D call TRBD1 (5 bases). The CDR3 is 15 amino acids. Per germline, CDR1 SGHRS and CDR2 YFSETQ. The germline V and J ends were trimmed by 4 bases and 3 bases, with 16 bases remaining between them. CDR3 protein: CASSTNRRSEETQYF. For the CDR3, the DNA is TGCGCCAGCAGCACGAACAGGCGTTCGGAAGAGACCCAGTACTTC.

At least ten counts were recorded for this clonotype. The chain links TRBV15 to TRBJ2-1; D is uncertain. The CDR3 is 15 residues long. Trimming stripped 1 base from V and 0 bases from J, with 7 bases between. Germline V gives CDR1 LNHNV, CDR2 YYDKDF (reference sequence). In DNA form, the CDR3 reads TGTGCCACCAGCAGAGCCAGAAGCTCCTACAATGAGCAGTTCTTC. This sequence encodes CATSRARSSYNEQFF.

This clonotype appeared many times. The rearrangement joins TRBV2 to TRBJ2-7; tentative D call: TRBD1 (6 bases). Germline V lookup: CDR1 SNHLY, CDR2 FYNNEI. The CDR3 loop spans 14 amino acids. Trimming removed 4 bases from V and 3 bases from J, with 13 bases in between. As DNA, the CDR3 is TGTGCCAGCAGTGTTTTCAGGGGACACTACGAGCAGTACTTC. Translated, it gives CASSVFRGHYEQYF.

This clonotype was recorded at least ten times. The chain combines TRBV20-1 with TRBJ2-7, with 9 bases lining up with TRBD2. The CDR3 covers 15 residues. With 1 base clipped from V and 4 bases from J, the junction kept 8 bases outside the gene matches. The V gene's germline CDR1 is DFQATT and CDR2 SNEGSKA (reference sequence). The CDR3 DNA reads as TGCAGTGCTAGAGCTCCGGGACTAGCTCTTTACGAGCAGTACTTC. Translated: CSARAPGLALYEQYF.

In its sample, this clonotype was seen many times. The rearrangement links TRBV27 to TRBJ1-6; D is undetermined. CDR1 and CDR2 from the germline V gene are MNHEY and SMNVEV (reference sequence). The CDR3 length is 15 residues. V gave up 7 bases and J gave up 0 bases, with 10 bases separating them. The CDR3 sequence: CASMATNSYNSPLHF. CDR3 nucleotide sequence: TGTGCCAGCATGGCAACCAACTCCTATAATTCACCCCTCCACTTT.

At least ten counts were recorded for this clonotype. The chain uses TRBV6-2 or TRBV6-3 and TRBJ2-1, with D possibly being TRBD1 or TRBD2 (6 bases each). Trimming stripped 1 base from V and 4 bases from J, with 11 bases between. This CDR3 contains 15 residues. Per germline, CDR1 MNHEY and CDR2 SVGEGT. CDR3 nucleotide sequence: TGTGCCAGCAGTTACTGGGGGGCTCCATACAATGAGCAGTTCTTC. The encoded protein is CASSYWGAPYNEQFF.

This clonotype was observed many times. V and J are TRBV6-4 and TRBJ1-6; D call uncertain. CDR3 length: 14 amino acids. V was cut by 2 bases and J by 7 bases, with 9 bases left in between. CDR1 is MRHNA and CDR2 is SNTAGT in the germline V gene. The CDR3 loop reads CASSDRAENSPLHF. CDR3 nucleotides: TGTGCCAGCAGTGACAGGGCAGAAAATTCACCCCTCCACTTT.